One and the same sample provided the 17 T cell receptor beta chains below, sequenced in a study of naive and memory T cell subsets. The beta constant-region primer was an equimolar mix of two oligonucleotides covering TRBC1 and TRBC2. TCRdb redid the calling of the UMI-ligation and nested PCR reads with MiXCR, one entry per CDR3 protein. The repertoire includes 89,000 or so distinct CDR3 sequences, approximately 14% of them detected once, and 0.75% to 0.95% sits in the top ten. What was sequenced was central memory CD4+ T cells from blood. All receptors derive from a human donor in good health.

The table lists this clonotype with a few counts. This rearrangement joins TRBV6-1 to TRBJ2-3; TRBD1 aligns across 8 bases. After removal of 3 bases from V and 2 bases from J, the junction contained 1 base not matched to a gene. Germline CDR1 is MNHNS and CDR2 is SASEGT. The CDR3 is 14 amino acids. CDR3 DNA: TGTGCCAGCAGTGACAGGGGGCCCACAGATACGCAGTATTTT. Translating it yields CASSDRGPTDTQYF.

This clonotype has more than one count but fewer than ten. CDR3 in amino acids: CSVGDRGNQPQHF. The DNA of the CDR3 is TGCAGCGTAGGGGACAGGGGCAATCAGCCCCAGCATTTT. The chain joins TRBV29-1 to TRBJ1-5, with 9 bases matching TRBD1. Germline CDR1 and CDR2: SQVTM and ANQGSEA. The CDR3 contains 13 residues. The V gene end was trimmed by 6 bases and the J gene end by 2 bases; junction bases not matched to a gene: 2.

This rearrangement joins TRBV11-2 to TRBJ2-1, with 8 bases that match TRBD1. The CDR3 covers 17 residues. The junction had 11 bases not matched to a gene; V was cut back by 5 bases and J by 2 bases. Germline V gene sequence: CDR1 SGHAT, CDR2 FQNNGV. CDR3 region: CASSGRTGRGTYNEQFF. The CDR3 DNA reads TGTGCCAGCAGCGGAAGGACAGGGAGAGGGACCTACAATGAGCAGTTCTTC.

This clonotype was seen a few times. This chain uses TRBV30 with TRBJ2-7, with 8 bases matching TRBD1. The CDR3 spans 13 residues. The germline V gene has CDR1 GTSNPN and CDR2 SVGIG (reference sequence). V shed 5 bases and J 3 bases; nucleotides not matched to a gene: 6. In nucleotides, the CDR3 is TGTGCCTGGGACCGGACAGGGATCTACGAGCAGTACTTC. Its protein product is CAWDRTGIYEQYF.

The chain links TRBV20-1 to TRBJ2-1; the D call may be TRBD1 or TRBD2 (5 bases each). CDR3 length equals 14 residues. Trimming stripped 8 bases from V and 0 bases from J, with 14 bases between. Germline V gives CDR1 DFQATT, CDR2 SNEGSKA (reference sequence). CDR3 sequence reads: CSTGPPSSYNEQFF. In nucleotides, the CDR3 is TGCAGTACGGGACCACCTAGCTCCTACAATGAGCAGTTCTTC.

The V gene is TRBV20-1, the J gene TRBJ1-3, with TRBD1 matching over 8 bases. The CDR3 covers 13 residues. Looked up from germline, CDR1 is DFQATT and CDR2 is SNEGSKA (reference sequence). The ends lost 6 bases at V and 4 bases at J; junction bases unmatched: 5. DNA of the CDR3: TGCAGTGCCACACAGGGGGGCGGAAACACCATATATTTT. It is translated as CSATQGGGNTIYF.

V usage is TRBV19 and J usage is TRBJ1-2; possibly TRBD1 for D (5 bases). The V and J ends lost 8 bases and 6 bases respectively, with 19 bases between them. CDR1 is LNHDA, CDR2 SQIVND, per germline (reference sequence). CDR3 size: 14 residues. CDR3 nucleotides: TGTGCCAGTCACCAAGAGGGGCAGGGAGATGGCTACACCTTC. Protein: CASHQEGQGDGYTF.

In DNA form, the CDR3 reads TGCGCCAGCAGCCAAGACAGGGGACTAGCGGGCCAAGCCAGCACAGATACGCAGTATTTT. It specifies CASSQDRGLAGQASTDTQYF. The chain joins TRBV4-1 to TRBJ2-3; TRBD2 agrees at 12 bases. J was trimmed by 0 bases and V by 0 bases; bases with no gene match: 10. The CDR3 length is 20 residues. Per the germline V gene, CDR1 is MGHRA and CDR2 is YSYEKL.

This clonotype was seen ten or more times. The CDR3 DNA reads TGTGCCAGCAGCTTAGCGATAAGGCTAGGGGCCCCGTCCTACGAGCAGTACTTC. Its translation is CASSLAIRLGAPSYEQYF. The rearrangement uses TRBV7-8 and TRBJ2-7; a weak D match, TRBD1 (5 bases). The length of the CDR3 is 18 residues. The germline V gene encodes CDR1 SGHVS and CDR2 FQNEAQ. Trimming cost V 0 bases and J 1 base, with 19 bases left between them. Full variable domain (rest looked up from reference TRBV7-8 and TRBJ2-7): GAGVSQSPRYKVAKRGQDVALRCDPISGHVSLFWYQQALGQGPEFLTYFQNEAQLDKSGLPSDRFFAERPEGSVSTLKIQRTQQEDSAVYLCASSLAIRLGAPSYEQYFGPGTRLTVT.

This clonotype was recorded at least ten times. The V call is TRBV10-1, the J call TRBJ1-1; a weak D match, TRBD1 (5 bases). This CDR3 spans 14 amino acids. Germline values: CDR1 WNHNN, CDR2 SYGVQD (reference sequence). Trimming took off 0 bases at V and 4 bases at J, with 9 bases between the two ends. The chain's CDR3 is CASSESSGPTEAFF. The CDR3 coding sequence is TGCGCCAGCAGTGAGTCTTCAGGGCCCACTGAAGCTTTCTTT.

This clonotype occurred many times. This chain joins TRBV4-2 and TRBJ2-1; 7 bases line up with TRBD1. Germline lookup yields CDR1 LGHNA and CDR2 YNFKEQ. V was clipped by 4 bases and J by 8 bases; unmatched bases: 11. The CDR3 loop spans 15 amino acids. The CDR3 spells CASSRAGGSRDEQFF. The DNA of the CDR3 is TGTGCCAGCAGCCGCGCAGGGGGTAGTCGGGATGAGCAGTTCTTC.

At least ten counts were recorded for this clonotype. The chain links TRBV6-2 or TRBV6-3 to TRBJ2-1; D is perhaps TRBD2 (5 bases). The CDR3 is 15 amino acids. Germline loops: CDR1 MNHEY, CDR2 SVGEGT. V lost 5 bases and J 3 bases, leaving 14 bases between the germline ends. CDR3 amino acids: CASSTVARVYNEQFF. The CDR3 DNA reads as TGTGCCAGCAGTACGGTTGCGAGGGTCTACAATGAGCAGTTCTTC.

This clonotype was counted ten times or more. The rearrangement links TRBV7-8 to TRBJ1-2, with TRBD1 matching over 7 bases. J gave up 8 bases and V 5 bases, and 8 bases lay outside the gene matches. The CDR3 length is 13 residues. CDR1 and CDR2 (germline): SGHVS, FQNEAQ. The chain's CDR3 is CASSPTGEDGYTF. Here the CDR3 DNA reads TGTGCCAGCAGCCCTACAGGGGAGGACGGCTACACCTTC.

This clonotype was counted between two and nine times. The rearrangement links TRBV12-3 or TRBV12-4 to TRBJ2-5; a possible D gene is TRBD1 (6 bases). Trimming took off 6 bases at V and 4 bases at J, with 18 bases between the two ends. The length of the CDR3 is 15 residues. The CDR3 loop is CASSSLGGEGETQYF. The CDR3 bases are TGTGCCAGCAGCTCCCTAGGGGGAGAGGGAGAGACCCAGTACTTC.

DNA of the CDR3: TGCAGTGGGTTTCATGGGGCTGCTCAAGGGGCCCAGTACTTC. Translated: CSGFHGAAQGAQYF. J is TRBJ2-5 and V is TRBV20-1; D might be TRBD1 (5 bases). Trimming left V 7 bases short and J 9 bases short, with 24 bases between. Germline loops: CDR1 DFQATT, CDR2 SNEGSKA (reference sequence). The CDR3 contains 14 residues.

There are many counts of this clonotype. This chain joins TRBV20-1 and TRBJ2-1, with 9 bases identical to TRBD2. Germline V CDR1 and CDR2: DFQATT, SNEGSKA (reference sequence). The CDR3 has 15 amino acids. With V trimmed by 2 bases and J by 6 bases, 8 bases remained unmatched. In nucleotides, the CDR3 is TGCAGTGCTAGAACCTTGAGCGGGAGGATCAATGAGCAGTTCTTC. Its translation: CSARTLSGRINEQFF.

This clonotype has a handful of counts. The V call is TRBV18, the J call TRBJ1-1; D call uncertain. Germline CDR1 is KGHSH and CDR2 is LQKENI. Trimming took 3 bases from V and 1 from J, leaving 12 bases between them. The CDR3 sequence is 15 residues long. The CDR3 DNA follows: TGTGCCAGCTCACCCGGCCGGGCAGCGAACACTGAAGCTTTCTTT. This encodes CASSPGRAANTEAFF.